This TCR beta chain comes out of a study of blood T cell repertoires in COVID-19. CDR1 MNHEY and CDR2 SVGAGI come from the germline V gene. Trimming took off 3 bases at V and 6 bases at J, with 9 bases between the two ends. The CDR3 totals 12 residues. This clone is a singleton in its sample. This sample includes further DNA sequences coding for the same CDR3. Seattle patient enrollment occurred during active infection, with longitudinal follow-up thereafter. Profiling relied on immunoSEQ multiplex PCR, and the TCRdb table lists in-frame clones only, not all of them. Of hundreds of thousands of clones listed, roughly 86% are singletons.

Source material: peripheral blood. This sequence joins TRBV6-5 and TRBJ2-7; D is unresolved. The origin of this receptor is a woman in her twenties or thirties with COVID-19, enrolled during active disease. CDR3 coding DNA: TGTGCCAGCAGTTATGGCTCGGGCGAGCAGTACTTC. It yields the protein CASSYGSGEQYF.